This TCR beta chain derives from a study of shared clonotypes between healthy human individuals. As for the study in general: Three plates were used per donor for CD4 naive, three for CD4 memory, two for CD8 naive and one for CD8 memory.

The data were produced by immunoSEQ multiplex PCR, yet TCRdb's version contains in-frame clones alone and is incomplete. This table holds approximately 350,000 clones, about 97% found once. A note on this clone: Its antigen is not identified.

Study-wide results and caveats: Relative to their counterparts shared across all four donors, non-shared clonotypes exhibited diminished generation probabilities. Blood was the only sampled material, and tissue repertoires likely differ.

Germline loops: CDR1 SGHRS, CDR2 YFSETQ. Losses at the gene ends were 4 bases for V and 8 bases for J; bases not matched to a gene: 6. The length of the CDR3 is 14 residues. The sequence derives from a man aged 25-40 years in good health. The sequencing sample was made of memory CD8+ T cells sorted from blood. Subset noted: CD45RO+ cells pooled with CCR7-negative TemRA cells. V and J are TRBV5-1 and TRBJ1-4; 9 bases are a match to TRBD1. CDR3 DNA: TGCGCCAGCAGCCTGGGACAGGGTGTGGAAAAACTGTTTTTT. It yields the protein CASSLGQGVEKLFF.